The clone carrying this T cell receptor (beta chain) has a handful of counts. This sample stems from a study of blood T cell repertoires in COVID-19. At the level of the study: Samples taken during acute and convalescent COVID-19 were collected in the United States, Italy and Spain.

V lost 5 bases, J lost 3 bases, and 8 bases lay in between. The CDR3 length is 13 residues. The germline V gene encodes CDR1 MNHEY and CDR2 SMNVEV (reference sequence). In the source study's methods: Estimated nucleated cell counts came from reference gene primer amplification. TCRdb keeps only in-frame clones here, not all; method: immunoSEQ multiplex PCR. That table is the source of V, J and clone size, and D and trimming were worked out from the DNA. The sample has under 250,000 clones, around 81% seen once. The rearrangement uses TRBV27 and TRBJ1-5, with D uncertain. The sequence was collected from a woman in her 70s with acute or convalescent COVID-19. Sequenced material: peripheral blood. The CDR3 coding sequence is TGTGCCAGCAGTCTTGACTACAATCAGCCCCAGCATTTT. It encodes CASSLDYNQPQHF.